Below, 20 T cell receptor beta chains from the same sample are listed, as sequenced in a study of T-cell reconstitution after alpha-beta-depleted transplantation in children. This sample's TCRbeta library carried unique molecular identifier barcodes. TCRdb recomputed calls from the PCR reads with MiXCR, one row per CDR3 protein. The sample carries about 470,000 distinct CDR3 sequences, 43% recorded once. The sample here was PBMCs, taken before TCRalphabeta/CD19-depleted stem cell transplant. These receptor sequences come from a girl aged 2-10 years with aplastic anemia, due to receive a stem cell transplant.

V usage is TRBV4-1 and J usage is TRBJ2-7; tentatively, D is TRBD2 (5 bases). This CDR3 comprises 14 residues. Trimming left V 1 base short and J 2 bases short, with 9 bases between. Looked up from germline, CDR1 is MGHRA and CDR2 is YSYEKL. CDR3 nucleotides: TGCGCCAGCAGCCAAGGGGAGCAAGCCTACGAGCAGTACTTC. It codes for CASSQGEQAYEQYF.

CDR3 region: CASSFLASGGLGNTIYF. The CDR3, as DNA: TGTGCCAGCAGTTTTCTCGCCTCAGGGGGTCTTGGAAACACCATATATTTT. The rearrangement joins TRBV28 to TRBJ1-3; TRBD1 matches at 7 bases. Germline values: CDR1 MDHEN, CDR2 SYDVKM. The CDR3 has 17 amino acids. Unmatched junction bases numbered 11, after V lost 3 bases and J lost 3 bases.

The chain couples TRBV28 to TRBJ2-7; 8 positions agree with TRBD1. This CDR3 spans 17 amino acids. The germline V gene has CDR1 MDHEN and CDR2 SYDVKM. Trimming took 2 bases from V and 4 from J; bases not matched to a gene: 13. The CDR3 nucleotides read TGTGCCAGCAGTTTAACCCCCGTGGGACAGGAGACTTACGAGCAGTACTTC. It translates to CASSLTPVGQETYEQYF.

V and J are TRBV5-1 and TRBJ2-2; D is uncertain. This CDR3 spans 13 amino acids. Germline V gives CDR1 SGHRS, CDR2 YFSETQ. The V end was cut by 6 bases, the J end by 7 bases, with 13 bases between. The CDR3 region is CASNSWPGGELFF. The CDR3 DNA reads TGCGCCAGCAACTCCTGGCCAGGCGGGGAGCTGTTTTTT. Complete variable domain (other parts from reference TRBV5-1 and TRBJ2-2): KAGVTQTPRYLIKTRGQQVTLSCSPISGHRSVSWYQQTPGQGLQFLFEYFSETQRNKGNFPGRFSGRQFSNSRSEMNVSTLELGDSALYLCASNSWPGGELFFGEGSRLTVL.

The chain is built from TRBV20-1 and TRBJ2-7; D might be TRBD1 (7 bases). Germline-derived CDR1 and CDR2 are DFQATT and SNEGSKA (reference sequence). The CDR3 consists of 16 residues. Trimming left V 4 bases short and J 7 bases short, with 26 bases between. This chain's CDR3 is CSAKPHGGTVQREQYF. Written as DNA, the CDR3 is TGCAGTGCTAAACCCCATGGAGGGACAGTTCAGAGGGAGCAGTACTTC.

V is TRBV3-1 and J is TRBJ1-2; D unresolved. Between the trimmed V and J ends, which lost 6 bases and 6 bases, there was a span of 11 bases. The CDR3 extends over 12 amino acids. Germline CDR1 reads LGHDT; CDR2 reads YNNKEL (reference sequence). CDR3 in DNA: TGTGCCAGCAGTGCGACAAACCATGGCTACACCTTC. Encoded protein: CASSATNHGYTF.

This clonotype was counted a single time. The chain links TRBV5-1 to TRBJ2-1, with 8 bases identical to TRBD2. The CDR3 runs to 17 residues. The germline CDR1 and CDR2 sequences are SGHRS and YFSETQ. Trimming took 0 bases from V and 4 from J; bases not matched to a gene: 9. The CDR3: CASSLARSGAAYNEQFF. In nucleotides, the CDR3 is TGCGCCAGCAGCTTGGCGCGTAGCGGGGCGGCGTACAATGAGCAGTTCTTC.

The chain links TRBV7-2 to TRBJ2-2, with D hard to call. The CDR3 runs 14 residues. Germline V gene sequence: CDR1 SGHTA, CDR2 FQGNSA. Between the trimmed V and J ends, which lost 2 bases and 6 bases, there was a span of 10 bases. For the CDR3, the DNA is TGTGCCAGCAGCTTAAAGTTTGCACCCGGGGAGCTGTTTTTT. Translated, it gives CASSLKFAPGELFF.

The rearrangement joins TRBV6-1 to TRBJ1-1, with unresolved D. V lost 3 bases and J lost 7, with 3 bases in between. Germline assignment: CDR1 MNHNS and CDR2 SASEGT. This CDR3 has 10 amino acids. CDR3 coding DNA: TGTGCCAGCAGTGATGTTGAAGCTTTCTTT. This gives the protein CASSDVEAFF.

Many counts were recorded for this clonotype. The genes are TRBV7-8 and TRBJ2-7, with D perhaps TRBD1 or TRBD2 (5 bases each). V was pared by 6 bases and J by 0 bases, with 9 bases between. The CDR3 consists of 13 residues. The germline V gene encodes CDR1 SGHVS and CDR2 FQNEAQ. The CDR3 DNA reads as TGTGCCAGCAGTTGGGACCACTCCTACGAGCAGTACTTC. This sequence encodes CASSWDHSYEQYF. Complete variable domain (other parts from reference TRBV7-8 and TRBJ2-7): GAGVSQSPRYKVAKRGQDVALRCDPISGHVSLFWYQQALGQGPEFLTYFQNEAQLDKSGLPSDRFFAERPEGSVSTLKIQRTQQEDSAVYLCASSWDHSYEQYFGPGTRLTVT.

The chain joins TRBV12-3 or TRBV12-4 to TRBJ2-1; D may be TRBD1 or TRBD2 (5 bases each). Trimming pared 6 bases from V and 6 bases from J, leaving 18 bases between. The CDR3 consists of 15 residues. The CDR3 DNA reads TGTGCCAGCAGCGCAGCCCAAAGAGGGGCCAATGAGCAGTTCTTC. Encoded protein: CASSAAQRGANEQFF.

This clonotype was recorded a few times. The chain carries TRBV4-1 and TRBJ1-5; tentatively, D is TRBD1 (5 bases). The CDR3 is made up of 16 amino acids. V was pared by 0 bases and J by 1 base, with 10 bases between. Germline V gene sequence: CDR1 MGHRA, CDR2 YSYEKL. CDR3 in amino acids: CASSQEGVLSNQPQHF. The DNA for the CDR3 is TGCGCCAGCAGCCAAGAAGGGGTTTTGAGCAATCAGCCCCAGCATTTT.

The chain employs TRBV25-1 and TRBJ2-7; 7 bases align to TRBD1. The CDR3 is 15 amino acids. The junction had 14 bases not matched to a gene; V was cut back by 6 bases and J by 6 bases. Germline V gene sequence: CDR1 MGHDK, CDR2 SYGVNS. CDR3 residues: CASRQTGAAPREQYF. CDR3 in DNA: TGTGCCAGCAGGCAAACAGGGGCCGCTCCTCGCGAGCAGTACTTC.

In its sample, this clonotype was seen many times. Written as DNA, the CDR3 is TGTGCCAGCAGCCCCGGGCGGGAACAAGGCTACGAGCAGTACTTC. Its translation: CASSPGREQGYEQYF. This sequence joins TRBV12-3 or TRBV12-4 and TRBJ2-7, with D possibly TRBD2 on 6 matching bases. The CDR3 runs to 15 residues. Trimming took 6 bases from V and 3 from J, leaving 18 bases between them.

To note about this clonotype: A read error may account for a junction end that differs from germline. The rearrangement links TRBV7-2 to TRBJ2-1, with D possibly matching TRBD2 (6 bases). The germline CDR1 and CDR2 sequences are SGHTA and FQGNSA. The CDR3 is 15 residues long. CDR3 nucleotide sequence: TGTTCCAGCAGCTTAATGGAGGGCGGCTACAATGAGCAGTTCTTC. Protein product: CSSSLMEGGYNEQFF. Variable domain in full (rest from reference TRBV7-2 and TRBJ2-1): GAGVSQSPSNKVTEKGKDVELRCDPISGHTALYWYRQSLGQGLEFLIYFQGNSAPDKSGLPSDRFSAERTGGSVSTLTIQRTQQEDSAVYLCSSSLMEGGYNEQFFGPGTRLTVL.

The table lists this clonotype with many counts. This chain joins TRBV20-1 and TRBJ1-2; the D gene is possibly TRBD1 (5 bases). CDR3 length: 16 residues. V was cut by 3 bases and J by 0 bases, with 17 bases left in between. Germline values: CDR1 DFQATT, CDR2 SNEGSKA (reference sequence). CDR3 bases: TGCAGTGCTAGTGGGGCCGTGGGGACCCCTAACTATGGCTACACCTTC. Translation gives CSASGAVGTPNYGYTF.

CDR3 protein: CASSFIQGVGEQYF. The CDR3 bases are TGTGCCAGCAGTTTCATCCAGGGTGTGGGCGAGCAGTACTTC. The rearrangement links TRBV12-3 or TRBV12-4 to TRBJ2-7, with D perhaps matching TRBD1 (5 bases). With 3 bases removed from V and 6 bases from J, the gap between germline ends came to 15 bases. This CDR3 region has 14 residues.

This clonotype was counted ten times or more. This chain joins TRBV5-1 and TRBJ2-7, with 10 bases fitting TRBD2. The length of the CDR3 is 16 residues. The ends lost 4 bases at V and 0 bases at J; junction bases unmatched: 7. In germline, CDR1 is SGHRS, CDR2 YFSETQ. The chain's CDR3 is CASSRGLAMSSYEQYF. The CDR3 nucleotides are TGCGCCAGCAGCCGGGGACTAGCGATGAGCTCCTACGAGCAGTACTTC.

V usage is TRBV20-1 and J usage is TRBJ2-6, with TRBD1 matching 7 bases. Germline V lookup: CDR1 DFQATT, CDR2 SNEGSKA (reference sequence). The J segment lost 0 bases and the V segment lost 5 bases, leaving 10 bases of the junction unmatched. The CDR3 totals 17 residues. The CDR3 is CSAWDSLSTSGANVLTF. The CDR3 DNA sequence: TGCAGTGCTTGGGACAGCTTAAGCACCTCTGGGGCCAACGTCCTGACTTTC.

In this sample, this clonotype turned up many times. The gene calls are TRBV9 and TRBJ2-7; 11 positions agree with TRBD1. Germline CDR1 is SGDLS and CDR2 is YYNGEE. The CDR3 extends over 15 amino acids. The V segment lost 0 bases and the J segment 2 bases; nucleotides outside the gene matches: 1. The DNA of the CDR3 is TGTGCCAGCAGCGTAGAGGGACAGGGGGCCTACGAGCAGTACTTC. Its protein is CASSVEGQGAYEQYF.